This TCR beta chain was obtained from a study of blood T cell repertoires in COVID-19. In the study overall: Donors in the United States, Italy and Spain gave samples during acute or convalescent COVID-19. Sources were T cells, B-cell-depleted T cells, or PBMCs; the material itself was cDNA or gDNA.

The CDR3 sequence is 9 residues long. V gave up 5 bases and J gave up 14 bases, with 9 bases separating them. Patients from Seattle were sampled longitudinally, starting during active infection. Some clones are missing from TCRdb's copy, which holds only in-frame ones; the method was immunoSEQ multiplex PCR. The sample lists 35,000 to 40,000 clones, around 80% seen once, with over 1.5% in the top ten. Sample: peripheral blood. V usage is TRBV5-3 and J usage is TRBJ2-3, with D possibly matching TRBD2 (5 bases). TRBV5-3 is noted as an ORF with a role that remains uncertain. The receptor was isolated from a man in his 60s with COVID-19, enrolled during active disease. This chain's CDR3 is CARRKTTYF. The CDR3 DNA follows: TGTGCCAGAAGAAAGACTACGTATTTT.